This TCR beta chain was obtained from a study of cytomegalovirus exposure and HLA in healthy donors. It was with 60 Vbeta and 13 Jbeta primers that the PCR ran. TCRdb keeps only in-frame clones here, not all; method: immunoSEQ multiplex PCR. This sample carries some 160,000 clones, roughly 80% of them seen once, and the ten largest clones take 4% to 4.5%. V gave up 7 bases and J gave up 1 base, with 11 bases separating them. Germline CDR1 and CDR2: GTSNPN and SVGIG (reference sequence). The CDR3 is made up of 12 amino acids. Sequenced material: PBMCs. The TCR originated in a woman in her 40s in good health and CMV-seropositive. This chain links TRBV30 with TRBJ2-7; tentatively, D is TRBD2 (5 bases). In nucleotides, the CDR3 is TGTGCCTCCCTAGCAGGATCCTACGAGCAGTACTTC. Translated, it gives CASLAGSYEQYF. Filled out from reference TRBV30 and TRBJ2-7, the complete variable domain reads SQTIHQWPATLVQPVGSPLSLECTVEGTSNPNLYWYRQAAGRGLQLLFYSVGIGQISSEVPQNLSASRPQDRQFILSSKKLLLSDSGFYLCASLAGSYEQYFGPGTRLTVT.